This TCR beta chain was observed in a study of T cells in Graves' hyperthyroidism and ophthalmopathy. Notes on the study in general: Among thyroid clonotypes expanded above 0.001, most also appeared in blood.

This CDR3 region has 15 residues. Germline V gene lookup returns CDR1 MNHEY and CDR2 SMNVEV (reference sequence). After removal of 5 bases from V and 9 bases from J, the junction contained 7 bases not matched to a gene. Based on clinical symptoms, serum thyroxine and TRAb, thyroid ultrasound and orbital computed tomography, diagnoses were reached. Regions amplified from RNA transcripts were the TCR beta CDR3 regions. The HTBI primer set was used in a first-round RT-PCR of the TCR CDR3. TCRdb redid the calling of the multiplex PCR reads with MiXCR, one entry per CDR3 protein. The table lists approximately 600,000 distinct CDR3 sequences, around 20% of them singletons. This clonotype was counted between two and nine times. What it recognizes is unknown.

The receptor's source is a man younger than 40 with Graves' ophthalmopathy. Specimen: blood. The chain uses TRBV27 and TRBJ2-1; TRBD2 matches 13 bases. The CDR3 spells CASSPRTSGRVEQFF. CDR3 nucleotide sequence: TGTGCCAGCAGTCCGCGGACTAGCGGGAGAGTTGAGCAGTTCTTC.